A single sample gave rise to the 14 T cell receptor beta chains below, sequenced in a study of beta chain features in type 1 diabetes. All of the isolated RNA was reverse transcribed, so expressed TCRB transcripts were sequenced. Data came from immunoSEQ multiplex PCR; TCRdb stores just in-frame clones and leaves some out. The data hold a few hundred thousand clones, with 11% to 15% observed a single time. The sequenced sample consisted of naive CD4+ T cells from blood. These receptors were collected from a man younger than 45 in good health.

The chain has TRBV7-6 and TRBJ2-1; D is tentatively TRBD1 or TRBD2 (5 bases each). Trimming took off 2 bases at V and 7 bases at J, with 12 bases between the two ends. Germline loops: CDR1 SGHVS, CDR2 FNYEAQ. The CDR3 is 14 amino acids. The CDR3 here is CASSLTGPKNEQFF. For the CDR3, the DNA is TGTGCCAGCAGCTTAACGGGACCTAAAAATGAGCAGTTCTTC.

V is TRBV2 and J is TRBJ1-3; no clear D. This CDR3 has 13 amino acids. V was clipped by 4 bases and J by 11 bases, with 15 bases between them. Germline values: CDR1 SNHLY, CDR2 FYNNEI. Here the CDR3 DNA reads TGTGCCAGCAGTGTAGTAGCTGAGGGATCCATATATTTT. This sequence encodes CASSVVAEGSIYF.

The chain couples TRBV4-3 to TRBJ2-4, with D possibly TRBD2 on 5 matching bases. The germline V gene encodes CDR1 LGHNA and CDR2 YSLEER. Trimming took 0 bases from V and 2 from J, leaving 17 bases between them. The CDR3 spans 18 residues. The CDR3 DNA is TGCGCCAGCAGCCAAGATACCGGGGTTCCAGTCACCAAAAACATTCAGTACTTC. Protein product: CASSQDTGVPVTKNIQYF.

This clone came up a few times. The V gene is TRBV28, the J gene TRBJ2-1; 7 bases align to TRBD2. After removal of 2 bases from V and 7 bases from J, the junction contained 5 bases not matched to a gene. Germline CDR1 reads MDHEN; CDR2 reads SYDVKM. The CDR3 totals 14 residues. As DNA, the CDR3 is TGTGCCAGCAGTTTAGCGGGAGTGGGGAATGAGCAGTTCTTC. Amino acid sequence: CASSLAGVGNEQFF.

In this sample, this clone turned up a few times. V is TRBV7-2 and J is TRBJ2-5, with TRBD2 identical over 11 bases. The V gene end was trimmed by 3 bases and the J gene end by 4 bases; junction bases not matched to a gene: 1. Germline V gene lookup returns CDR1 SGHTA and CDR2 FQGNSA. The CDR3 consists of 14 residues. CDR3: CASSLLAGGETQYF. CDR3 in DNA: TGTGCCAGCAGCTTGCTAGCGGGGGGAGAGACCCAGTACTTC.

A few counts support this clone. This chain joins TRBV5-4 and TRBJ2-7; 7 positions match TRBD2. CDR1 and CDR2 from the germline V gene are SGHNT and YYREEE (reference sequence). The CDR3 extends over 14 amino acids. Germline trimming cut 3 bases from V and 5 bases from J; bases unmatched to any gene: 8. The CDR3 spells CASSSPGLLNEQYF. Written as DNA, the CDR3 is TGTGCCAGCAGCTCGCCGGGACTACTTAACGAGCAGTACTTC.

The V call is TRBV7-9, the J call TRBJ2-1; 7 bases match TRBD1. Looked up from germline, CDR1 is SEHNR and CDR2 is FQNEAQ (reference sequence). V trimming: 2 bases; J trimming: 4 bases; junction bases outside the gene matches: 5. This CDR3 spans 15 amino acids. The CDR3 nucleotides are TGTGCCAGCAGCTTATGGACAGGACCTTACAATGAGCAGTTCTTC. Its protein is CASSLWTGPYNEQFF.

This clone was seen more than once but under ten times. Here the CDR3 DNA reads TGTGCCAGCAGCGTAGTGGCCGGGGTAGAGACCCAGTACTTC. Residues: CASSVVAGVETQYF. The V and J genes are TRBV9 and TRBJ2-5; D possibly corresponds to TRBD2 (5 bases). CDR3 length equals 14 residues. The ends were cut back, 0 bases at V and 4 bases at J, with 10 bases in the middle. Germline assignment: CDR1 SGDLS and CDR2 YYNGEE.

The chain is built from TRBV11-2 and TRBJ2-1; 11 nucleotides match TRBD2. J lost 7 bases, V lost 5 bases, and 10 bases had no gene match. The germline CDR1 and CDR2 sequences are SGHAT and FQNNGV. The CDR3 covers 16 residues. As DNA, the CDR3 is TGTGCCAGCAGCGCCCTTAGCGGGAGGGCCAGGAATGAGCAGTTCTTC. Translation gives CASSALSGRARNEQFF.

CDR3 nucleotide sequence: TGTGCCAGCAGCGGGGGACAGGGGGCCTCCTACGAGCAGTACTTC. It is translated as CASSGGQGASYEQYF. The V gene is TRBV5-4, the J gene TRBJ2-7; 12 positions agree with TRBD1. Germline V CDR1 and CDR2: SGHNT, YYREEE (reference sequence). Losses at the gene ends were 4 bases for V and 0 bases for J; bases not matched to a gene: 2. This CDR3 region has 15 residues.

This rearrangement joins TRBV19 to TRBJ2-2; D is perhaps TRBD1 (6 bases). Trimming removed 2 bases from V and 6 bases from J, with 13 bases in between. The CDR3 consists of 15 residues. CDR1 is LNHDA, CDR2 SQIVND, per germline (reference sequence). The CDR3 nucleotides are TGTGCCAGTAGTATAAACAGGGTTAGTTCCGGGGAGCTGTTTTTT. This gives the protein CASSINRVSSGELFF.

V is TRBV6-5 and J is TRBJ1-2; 7 positions match TRBD1. The trim removed 7 bases at V and 8 bases at J, leaving 13 bases unmatched. This CDR3 has 14 amino acids. Germline V gene data show CDR1 as MNHEY and CDR2 as SVGAGI. CDR3 DNA sequence: TGTGCCAGCACCAGGACAGGCATGGGGAAGGGCTACACCTTC. Residues: CASTRTGMGKGYTF.

This clone was seen a few times. The V call is TRBV5-1, the J call TRBJ2-5; D unresolved. Germline values: CDR1 SGHRS, CDR2 YFSETQ. There are 14 residues in the CDR3. Trimming stripped 2 bases from V and 1 base from J, with 9 bases between. CDR3 sequence (DNA): TGCGCCAGCAGCTTTTCGGCGTCCCAAGAGACCCAGTACTTC. This codes for CASSFSASQETQYF.

The chain links TRBV15 to TRBJ2-3; 7 nucleotides match TRBD2. Trimming took 2 bases from V and 0 from J; bases not matched to a gene: 11. CDR3 size: 18 residues. In germline, CDR1 is LNHNV, CDR2 YYDKDF (reference sequence). The CDR3 is CATSRTLAGGSSTDTQYF. Written as DNA, the CDR3 is TGTGCCACCAGCAGAACCTTAGCGGGCGGCTCTAGCACAGATACGCAGTATTTT.